The 17 T cell receptor beta chains reported below all come from one sample, sequenced in a study of blood T cell repertoires in COVID-19. Libraries were prepared by immunoSEQ multiplex PCR; TCRdb keeps only in-frame clonotypes and omits some of them. The sample consists of roughly 250,000 clones, 82% of them appearing once. The specimen was peripheral blood. The receptors stem from a woman at least 80 years old with acute or convalescent COVID-19.

The J gene is TRBJ1-5, the V gene TRBV2; D is undetermined. Per germline, CDR1 SNHLY and CDR2 FYNNEI. V was trimmed by 1 base and J by 9 bases, leaving 16 bases between them. The CDR3 loop spans 15 amino acids. The CDR3 nucleotides are TGTGCCAGCAGTGAAGTCGGTCCTGTGTCTGGGCCCCAGCATTTT. Its protein is CASSEVGPVSGPQHF.

This clone came up once. The CDR3 DNA reads as TGCAGCGTTGCTACCGAGACATGGAGGGGCTCTGGCTACACCTTC. It is translated as CSVATETWRGSGYTF. The chain links TRBV29-1 to TRBJ1-2; TRBD1 is a possible D gene (5 bases). Trimming stripped 4 bases from V and 7 bases from J, with 22 bases between. This CDR3 spans 15 amino acids. From germline, CDR1 is SQVTM and CDR2 ANQGSEA.

The CDR3 here is CASSAQSGAGVWETQYF. CDR3 DNA sequence: TGTGCCAGTAGTGCCCAATCCGGAGCGGGAGTTTGGGAGACCCAGTACTTC. The chain recombines TRBV19 with TRBJ2-5, with 8 nucleotides matching TRBD2. V lost 5 bases to trimming and J lost 5 bases; unmatched junction nucleotides: 16. CDR1 LNHDA and CDR2 SQIVND come from the germline V gene (reference sequence). CDR3 length: 17 amino acids. The full variable domain, completed using reference TRBV19 and TRBJ2-5, is DGGITQSPKYLFRKEGQNVTLSCEQNLNHDAMYWYRQDPGQGLRLIYYSQIVNDFQKGDIAEGYSVSREKKESFPLTVTSAQKNPTAFYLCASSAQSGAGVWETQYFGPGTRLLVL.

This rearrangement joins TRBV12-3 or TRBV12-4 to TRBJ1-3; D remains ambiguous. CDR3 length equals 13 residues. Trimming removed 3 bases at V and 4 bases at J, with 7 bases between. The CDR3 bases are TGTGCCAGCAGTTTCCAGGCGGGAAACACCATATATTTT. Translating it yields CASSFQAGNTIYF.

This chain uses TRBV11-3 with TRBJ1-1; D not resolved. Trimming removed 5 bases at V and 0 bases at J, with 7 bases between. This CDR3 is 13 amino acids long. Germline CDR1 reads SGHNT; CDR2 reads YENEEA. The CDR3 here is CASSLSLNTEAFF. The CDR3 DNA reads TGTGCCAGCAGCCTAAGTCTGAACACTGAAGCTTTCTTT.

This chain links TRBV6-5 with TRBJ2-7; 7 nucleotides align to TRBD1. CDR1 is MNHEY and CDR2 is SVGAGI in the germline V gene. J lost 3 bases, V lost 5 bases, and 7 bases had no gene match. The CDR3 covers 14 residues. The CDR3 DNA reads TGTGCCAGCAGTCACCGGGACAGAGACTACGAGCAGTACTTC. It is translated as CASSHRDRDYEQYF.

A few counts support this clone. This chain uses TRBV15 with TRBJ2-5; no clear D gene. The CDR3 runs to 12 residues. V lost 3 bases, J lost 3 bases, and 5 bases lay in between. Germline assignment: CDR1 LNHNV and CDR2 YYDKDF (reference sequence). As DNA, the CDR3 is TGTGCCACCAGCAGTAGCAAAGAGACCCAGTACTTC. Its translation is CATSSSKETQYF. The full variable domain, in which reference TRBV15 and TRBJ2-5 provide the parts outside the CDR3, is DAMVIQNPRYQVTQFGKPVTLSCSQTLNHNVMYWYQQKSSQAPKLLFHYYDKDFNNEADTPDNFQSRRPNTSFCFLDIRSPGLGDTAMYLCATSSSKETQYFGPGTRLLVL.

The rearrangement links TRBV7-2 to TRBJ2-3; TRBD2 matches 7 bases. V shed 3 bases, J shed 6 bases, and the junction held 9 bases outside the gene matches. Per the germline V gene, CDR1 is SGHTA and CDR2 is FQGNSA. This CDR3 comprises 15 residues. This CDR3 is CASSFDPGLWDTQYF. DNA of the CDR3: TGTGCCAGCAGCTTCGACCCGGGACTATGGGATACGCAGTATTTT.

The V call is TRBV6-5, the J call TRBJ2-7; perhaps TRBD1 as D (5 bases). CDR3 length: 13 amino acids. Trimming took off 2 bases at V and 5 bases at J, with 10 bases between the two ends. Germline V gene lookup returns CDR1 MNHEY and CDR2 SVGAGI. DNA for the CDR3: TGTGCCAGCAGTTACCCCAGGGTAAACGAGCAGTACTTC. This encodes CASSYPRVNEQYF.

The V and J genes are TRBV7-9 and TRBJ1-1; 8 positions agree with TRBD1. The CDR3 has 16 residues. Trimming cost V 1 base and J 1 base; bases outside gene matches: 5. Germline V lookup: CDR1 SEHNR, CDR2 FQNEAQ (reference sequence). The DNA of the CDR3 is TGTGCCAGCAGCTTAGGAGGACAGGGACGGAACACTGAAGCTTTCTTT. Its protein product is CASSLGGQGRNTEAFF. The full variable domain, its missing parts supplied by reference TRBV7-9 and TRBJ1-1, is DTGVSQNPRHKITKRGQNVTFRCDPISEHNRLYWYRQTLGQGPEFLTYFQNEAQLEKSRLLSDRFSAERPKGSFSTLEIQRTEQGDSAMYLCASSLGGQGRNTEAFFGQGTRLTVV.

The chain is built from TRBV7-9 and TRBJ1-1; tentatively, D is TRBD1 (5 bases). Trimming removed 5 bases from V and 3 bases from J, with 10 bases in between. The germline gives CDR1 SEHNR, CDR2 FQNEAQ (reference sequence). This CDR3 contains 13 residues. The CDR3 sequence: CASSRLGDTEAFF. The CDR3 region has the DNA TGTGCCAGCAGCCGACTAGGGGACACTGAAGCTTTCTTT. The whole variable domain, filled in from reference TRBV7-9 and TRBJ1-1, reads DTGVSQNPRHKITKRGQNVTFRCDPISEHNRLYWYRQTLGQGPEFLTYFQNEAQLEKSRLLSDRFSAERPKGSFSTLEIQRTEQGDSAMYLCASSRLGDTEAFFGQGTRLTVV.

This CDR3 is CASSLTGVIQETQYF. CDR3 bases: TGTGCCAGCAGCTTAACGGGGGTGATCCAAGAGACCCAGTACTTC. This chain links TRBV11-3 with TRBJ2-5, with D possibly being TRBD2 (6 bases). This CDR3 has 15 residues. Germline CDR1 and CDR2: SGHNT and YENEEA. V was cut by 2 bases and J by 1 base, with 11 bases left in between.

V usage is TRBV6-2 or TRBV6-3 and J usage is TRBJ2-3; the match to TRBD2 covers 9 bases. J gave up 5 bases and V 2 bases, and 8 bases lay outside the gene matches. This CDR3 is 16 amino acids long. Germline lookup yields CDR1 MNHEY and CDR2 SVGEGT. The CDR3, as DNA: TGTGCCAGCAGTTACCATGCGGGGGGGCATGGAGATACGCAGTATTTT. Translation gives CASSYHAGGHGDTQYF.

The rearrangement uses TRBV28 and TRBJ1-5, with TRBD1 matching over 7 bases. Germline V lookup: CDR1 MDHEN, CDR2 SYDVKM. The CDR3 consists of 15 residues. J lost 4 bases, V lost 6 bases, and 9 bases had no gene match. This CDR3 is CASSETGSRNQPQHF. The CDR3 nucleotides read TGTGCCAGCAGCGAGACAGGGTCCCGTAATCAGCCCCAGCATTTT.

The chain joins TRBV5-4 to TRBJ1-1, with D perhaps TRBD1 (6 bases). Germline lookup yields CDR1 SGHNT and CDR2 YYREEE (reference sequence). This CDR3 has 15 residues. V lost 0 bases, J lost 1 base, and 10 bases lay in between. In DNA, the CDR3 is TGTGCCAGCAGCTTGGGAGGGGGGGAGAACACTGAAGCTTTCTTT. This sequence encodes CASSLGGGENTEAFF.

This chain connects TRBV7-2 to TRBJ2-7; TRBD1 aligns across 9 bases. After removal of 4 bases from V and 5 bases from J, the junction contained 9 bases not matched to a gene. CDR3 length equals 15 residues. Germline V lookup: CDR1 SGHTA, CDR2 FQGNSA. The DNA of the CDR3 is TGTGCCAGCAGCTGGGCCGGGACAGGGTTTAACGAGCAGTACTTC. This codes for CASSWAGTGFNEQYF.

This chain links TRBV9 with TRBJ2-3, with a possible D match to TRBD2 (5 bases). This CDR3 comprises 16 residues. V dropped 3 bases and J dropped 1 base, with 15 bases sitting between them. Germline V CDR1 and CDR2: SGDLS, YYNGEE. The CDR3, as DNA: TGTGCCAGCAGCGAGAGGAGCGGAGACGGCACAGATACGCAGTATTTT. It is translated as CASSERSGDGTDTQYF.